Following are 6 T cell receptor beta chains from one sample sequenced in a study of blood T cell repertoires in COVID-19. The table came from immunoSEQ multiplex PCR; TCRdb's copy has only in-frame clones and leaves some out. Here the sample spans roughly 230,000 clones, 82% being singletons. The sequencing input was PBMCs or T cells enriched from blood (not recorded which). Receptor source: a woman aged 55-75 years who had recovered from COVID-19.

The chain couples TRBV7-9 to TRBJ1-2; no definite D call. Trimming took off 5 bases at V and 5 bases at J, with 6 bases between the two ends. The CDR3 extends over 11 amino acids. In germline, CDR1 is SEHNR, CDR2 FQNEAQ (reference sequence). CDR3 nucleotides: TGTGCCAGCAGCGAAGCATATGGCTACACCTTC. As protein: CASSEAYGYTF. Using reference TRBV7-9 and TRBJ1-2 for the parts outside the CDR3, the full variable domain is DTGVSQNPRHKITKRGQNVTFRCDPISEHNRLYWYRQTLGQGPEFLTYFQNEAQLEKSRLLSDRFSAERPKGSFSTLEIQRTEQGDSAMYLCASSEAYGYTFGSGTRLTVV.

The chain carries TRBV10-3 and TRBJ1-1; 10 nucleotides agree with TRBD1. V dropped 6 bases and J dropped 3; count of bases not matched to a gene: 7. This CDR3 region has 15 residues. The germline V gene has CDR1 ENHRY and CDR2 SYGVKD. Written as DNA, the CDR3 is TGTGCCATCAGATGGGACAGGGGTGCGGACACTGAAGCTTTCTTT. This gives the protein CAIRWDRGADTEAFF.

The V call is TRBV11-2, the J call TRBJ2-7, with D maybe TRBD2 (6 bases). The CDR3 runs to 12 residues. V lost 8 bases and J lost 1, with 9 bases in between. CDR1 is SGHAT and CDR2 is FQNNGV in the germline V gene. The CDR3 DNA reads as TGTGCCAGCGGGAGGAATTCCTACGAGCAGTACTTC. The encoded protein is CASGRNSYEQYF.

The rearrangement links TRBV7-9 to TRBJ1-2; no definite D call. Trimming stripped 6 bases from V and 4 bases from J, with 12 bases between. The CDR3 length is 13 residues. Germline CDR1 reads SEHNR; CDR2 reads FQNEAQ (reference sequence). The CDR3 region is CASSLGLTYGYTF. The CDR3 nucleotides are TGTGCCAGCAGTCTCGGGTTGACCTATGGCTACACCTTC.

The chain joins TRBV10-1 to TRBJ2-7, with 14 bases aligning to TRBD2. The CDR3 runs 15 residues. The junction had 4 bases not matched to a gene; V was cut back by 4 bases and J by 5 bases. CDR1 and CDR2 (germline): WNHNN, SYGVQD (reference sequence). CDR3: CASSGGLAGGHEQYF. The CDR3, as DNA: TGCGCCAGCAGTGGAGGACTAGCGGGAGGCCACGAGCAGTACTTC.

The rearrangement links TRBV19 to TRBJ1-2, with D uncertain. Germline V gene lookup returns CDR1 LNHDA and CDR2 SQIVND (reference sequence). This CDR3 comprises 13 residues. Trimming shortened V by 5 bases and J by 7 bases, and 14 bases separated the two germline ends. The CDR3 loop is CASSPGRARGYTF. The CDR3 bases are TGTGCCAGTAGTCCGGGGAGGGCGCGTGGCTACACCTTC.